This is a list of T cell receptor beta chains from one sample in a study of cytomegalovirus exposure and HLA in healthy donors. Profiled with immunoSEQ multiplex PCR; TCRdb holds only in-frame clones, not every one. The table includes about 130,000 clones, 81% detected once. Material: PBMCs. Receptors were obtained from a man between 18 and 29 years old in good health and CMV-seropositive. The CDR3 runs from the conserved cysteine through the conserved F or W. D genes are given only for firm matches. The size of a clone is reported for some rows only, either as once, few or many, or as a class for expanded clones.

d_call j_call clone_size v_call cdr3_nt cdr3_aa
. TRBJ1-6 . TRBV30 TGTGCCTGGAATCCCGGGGGTCGGAATTCACCCCTCCACTTT CAWNPGGRNSPLHF
. TRBJ1-1 . TRBV30 TGTGCCTGGAGAAACAGTTTGAACACTGAAGCTTTCTTT CAWRNSLNTEAFF
. TRBJ2-5 . TRBV5-8 TGTGCCAGCAGGGAAGGAGGAGGCGAGACCCAGTACTTC CASREGGGETQYF
. TRBJ2-5 few TRBV11-2 TGTGCCAGCAGCCCCCCCGAGAGAACCCAGTACTTC CASSPPERTQYF
TRBD2 TRBJ2-1 few TRBV19 TGTGCCAGTAGCATCGGAGCGGGGGATGAGCAGTTCTTC CASSIGAGDEQFF
. TRBJ1-1 . TRBV4-1 TGCGCCAGCAGCCAAGGTCCAGATTTTGTTAATGAAGCTTTCTTT CASSQGPDFVNEAFF
. TRBJ2-5 . TRBV29-1 TGCAGCGTTATCACAGATGAAGAGACCCAGTACTTC CSVITDEETQYF
TRBD1 TRBJ2-3 . TRBV4-3 TGCGCCAGCAGCCAGGGGACAGGGGGCACAGATACGCAGTATTTT CASSQGTGGTDTQYF
TRBD2 TRBJ2-7 . TRBV7-2 TGTGCCAGCATCGGGGGGGAGGCTTCCTACGAGCAGTACTTC CASIGGEASYEQYF
. TRBJ1-2 . TRBV11-2 TGTGCCAGCAGCTTAGTCCCGGGTCTCTATGGCTACACCTTC CASSLVPGLYGYTF
TRBD1 TRBJ1-2 . TRBV19 TGTGCCAGTTCGCCGAAGGACAGGGTTTTATCTAACTATGGCTACACCTTC CASSPKDRVLSNYGYTF
TRBD2 TRBJ2-3 . TRBV2 TGTGCCAGCAGTGAAGGTAGCGGGGGCGGAAGCACAGATACGCAGTATTTT CASSEGSGGGSTDTQYF
. TRBJ2-5 . TRBV5-5 TGTGCCAGCAGCCTAGTTCCAGGGGAGACCCAGTACTTC CASSLVPGETQYF
TRBD1 TRBJ1-6 . TRBV11-2 TGTGCCAGCAGCCGTTGGGACAGGGTTAATTCACCCCTCCACTTT CASSRWDRVNSPLHF
TRBD2 TRBJ2-2 few TRBV9 TGTGCCAGCAGCGTAGGACTAGCGGGAGGAGGGGAGCTGTTTTTT CASSVGLAGGGELFF
. TRBJ2-3 . TRBV5-1 TGCGCCAGCAGCTTGAGCTCTGTGGCAGATACGCAGTATTTT CASSLSSVADTQYF
TRBD1 TRBJ2-3 . TRBV7-9 TGTGCCAGCAGCTTCTGGGACAGGGGGCTTGGCACAGATACGCAGTATTTT CASSFWDRGLGTDTQYF
TRBD1 TRBJ1-1 . TRBV7-6 TGTGCCAGCAGCTTATTGAGGGGTTCTAGGGACAGGGGGCGGACTGAAGCTTTCTTT CASSLLRGSRDRGRTEAFF
. TRBJ2-3 once TRBV5-4 TGTGCCAGCAGCATGGAGCGGGGACACACAGATACGCAGTATTTT CASSMERGHTDTQYF
. TRBJ2-7 . TRBV4-3 TGCGCCAGCAGCCACGGCGGGACCTACGAGCAGTACTTC CASSHGGTYEQYF
. TRBJ2-7 . TRBV2 TGTGCCAGCAGTGAATGGCCCTCCTACGAGCAGTACTTC CASSEWPSYEQYF
. TRBJ1-6 . TRBV18 TGTGCCAGCTCACCATCAGGGTACAATTCACCCCTCCACTTT CASSPSGYNSPLHF
TRBD1 TRBJ2-1 . TRBV29-1 TGCAGCGTTGAAGATCTGTGGACAGGGGTTCGAAGCTCCTACAATGAGCAGTTCTTC CSVEDLWTGVRSSYNEQFF
TRBD2 TRBJ2-7 few TRBV19 TGTGCCAGTAGTGTTAGCGGGGGGGTCCACGAGCAGTACTTC CASSVSGGVHEQYF
. TRBJ1-4 . TRBV30 TGTGCCTGGAGTATGGCAGTCGCAACTAATGAAAAACTGTTTTTT CAWSMAVATNEKLFF
. TRBJ2-6 . TRBV5-4 TGTGCCAGCAGCTTGAAGGGGCTCTCTGGGGCCAACGTCCTGACTTTC CASSLKGLSGANVLTF
. TRBJ2-2 . TRBV7-9 TGTGCCAGCAGCTTACACGGGAATCGGTATACCGGGGAGCTGTTTTTT CASSLHGNRYTGELFF
TRBD2 TRBJ2-3 . TRBV5-1 TGCGCCAGCCCTGAGCGGACTAGCGGGCGGGCTAGCACAGATACGCAGTATTTT CASPERTSGRASTDTQYF
TRBD1 TRBJ2-7 . TRBV27 TGTGCCAGCAGTTTAGGGACAGGGGGCTCCTACGAGCAGTACTTC CASSLGTGGSYEQYF
. TRBJ1-4 once TRBV5-4 TGTGCCAGCAGCTCGGGGGGGGCAGGCCCTAATGAAAAACTGTTTTTT CASSSGGAGPNEKLFF
. TRBJ1-3 . TRBV19 TGTGCCACCAGGGACAACCCGAGAAACACCATATATTTT CATRDNPRNTIYF
. TRBJ1-4 . TRBV7-2 TGTGCCAGCAGCACCCTATCCCTTCAACAGAGAACTAATGAAAAACTGTTTTTT CASSTLSLQQRTNEKLFF
. TRBJ1-1 few TRBV21-1 TGTGCCAGCAGCAAAAGGGACAGGGAGCTCCCGCGACCGGTGAACACTGAAGCTTTCTTT CASSKRDRELPRPVNTEAFF
. TRBJ1-6 few TRBV7-9 TGTGCCAGCAGCCCAGAGAGCAGGCACCCCCTCCACTTT CASSPESRHPLHF
TRBD1 TRBJ1-5 . TRBV14 TGTGCCAGCAGCCAAGATGGGACCATCCGAAAACCGACAGGGTATTGGAATCAGCCCCAGCATTTT CASSQDGTIRKPTGYWNQPQHF
TRBD1 TRBJ2-2 . TRBV5-1 TGCGCCAGCATCCGGGACAGGGGGGCCGGGGAGCTGTTTTTT CASIRDRGAGELFF
. TRBJ1-2 . TRBV7-8 TGTGCCAGCAGCCCCCGAGGAGGACAGTACTATGGCTACACCTTC CASSPRGGQYYGYTF
TRBD2 TRBJ2-3 . TRBV11-2 TGTGCCAGCTTCGGACTAGCGGAGGCCACAGATACGCAGTATTTT CASFGLAEATDTQYF
TRBD1 TRBJ1-5 . TRBV6-9 TGTGCCAGTCCACCGGGACAGGGGGTATACCAGCCCCAGCATTTT CASPPGQGVYQPQHF
TRBD2 TRBJ2-1 . TRBV9 TGTGCCAGCAGCGTGCCGGGACTAGGAGGAGACAATGAGCAGTTCTTC CASSVPGLGGDNEQFF
. TRBJ2-6 . TRBV18 TGTGCCAGCTCACCAGGGGGGAGCTCTGGGGCCAACGTCCTGACTTTC CASSPGGSSGANVLTF